This record covers a single T cell receptor (beta chain). Its antigen is not identified. The data were obtained in a study of cytomegalovirus exposure and HLA in healthy donors. Study findings and constraints: Solely CMV serostatus was available to characterize immune exposure. In an earlier analysis, in 587 donors, most V segments appeared productive either ~87% or ~30% of the time. Several V segments, TRBV6-2 and TRBV6-3 among them, could not be told apart and were dropped.

The study ran its PCR with 60 Vbeta and 13 Jbeta primers. Libraries were prepared by immunoSEQ multiplex PCR; TCRdb keeps only in-frame clonotypes and omits some of them. The repertoire holds 130,000 to 150,000 clones, with over 60% as singletons. The CDR3 totals 13 residues. V was clipped by 6 bases and J by 1 base, with 6 bases between them. Looked up from germline, CDR1 is SNHLY and CDR2 is FYNNEI. This chain uses TRBV2 with TRBJ2-2; D unclear. The sequence was collected from a man between 35 and 55 years old in good health and CMV-seropositive. Sequences were obtained from PBMCs. CDR3 amino acids: CASRLLNTGELFF. In DNA, the CDR3 is TGTGCCAGCAGACTACTGAACACCGGGGAGCTGTTTTTT.